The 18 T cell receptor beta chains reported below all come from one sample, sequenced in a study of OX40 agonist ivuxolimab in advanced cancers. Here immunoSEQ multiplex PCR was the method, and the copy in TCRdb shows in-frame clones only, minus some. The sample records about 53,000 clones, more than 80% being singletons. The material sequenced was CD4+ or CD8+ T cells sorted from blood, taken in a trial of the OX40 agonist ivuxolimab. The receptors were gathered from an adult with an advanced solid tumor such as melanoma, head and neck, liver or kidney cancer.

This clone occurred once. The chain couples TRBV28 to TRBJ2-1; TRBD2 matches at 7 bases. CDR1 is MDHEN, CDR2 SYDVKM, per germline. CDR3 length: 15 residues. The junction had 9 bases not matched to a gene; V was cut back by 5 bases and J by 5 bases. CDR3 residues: CASSPNGRADNEQFF. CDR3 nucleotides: TGTGCCAGCAGTCCCAATGGGAGGGCAGACAATGAGCAGTTCTTC.

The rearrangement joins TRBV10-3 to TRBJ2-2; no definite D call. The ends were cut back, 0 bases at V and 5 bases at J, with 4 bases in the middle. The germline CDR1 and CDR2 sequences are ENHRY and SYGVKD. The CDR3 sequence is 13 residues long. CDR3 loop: CAISESYTGELFF. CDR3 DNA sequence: TGTGCCATCAGTGAGTCTTATACCGGGGAGCTGTTTTTT.

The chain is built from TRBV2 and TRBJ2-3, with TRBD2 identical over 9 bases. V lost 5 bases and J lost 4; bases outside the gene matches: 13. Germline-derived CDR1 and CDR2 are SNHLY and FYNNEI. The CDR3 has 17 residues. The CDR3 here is CASSSFSVRGGADTQYF. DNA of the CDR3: TGTGCCAGCAGTTCCTTTTCGGTGCGGGGGGGCGCAGATACGCAGTATTTT. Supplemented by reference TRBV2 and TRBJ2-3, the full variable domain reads EPEVTQTPSHQVTQMGQEVILRCVPISNHLYFYWYRQILGQKVEFLVSFYNNEISEKSEIFDDQFSVERPDGSNFTLKIRSTKLEDSAMYFCASSSFSVRGGADTQYFGPGTRLTVL.

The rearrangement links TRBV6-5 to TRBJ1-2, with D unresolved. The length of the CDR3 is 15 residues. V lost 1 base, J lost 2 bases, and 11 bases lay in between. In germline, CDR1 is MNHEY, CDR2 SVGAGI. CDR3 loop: CASSYLPWRNYGYTF. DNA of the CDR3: TGTGCCAGCAGTTACTTGCCGTGGCGGAACTATGGCTACACCTTC.

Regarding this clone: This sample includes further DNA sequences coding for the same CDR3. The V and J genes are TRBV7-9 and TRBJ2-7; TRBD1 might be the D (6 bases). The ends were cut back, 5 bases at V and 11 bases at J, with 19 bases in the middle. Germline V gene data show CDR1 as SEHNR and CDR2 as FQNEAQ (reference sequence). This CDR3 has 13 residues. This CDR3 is CASSRGNVAGEYF. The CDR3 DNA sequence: TGTGCCAGCAGCCGTGGAAACGTGGCAGGGGAGTACTTC.

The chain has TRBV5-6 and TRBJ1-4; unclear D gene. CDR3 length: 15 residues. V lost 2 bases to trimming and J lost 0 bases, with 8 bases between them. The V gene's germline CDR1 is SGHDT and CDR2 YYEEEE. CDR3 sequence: CASSFGLPTNEKLFF. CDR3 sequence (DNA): TGTGCCAGCAGCTTTGGGTTACCAACTAATGAAAAACTGTTTTTT.

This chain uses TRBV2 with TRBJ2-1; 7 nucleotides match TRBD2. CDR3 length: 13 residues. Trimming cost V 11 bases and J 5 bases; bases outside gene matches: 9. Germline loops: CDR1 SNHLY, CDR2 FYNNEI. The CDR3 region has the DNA TGTGCCTCAGCAAATCGGGAGGACAATGAGCAGTTCTTC. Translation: CASANREDNEQFF.

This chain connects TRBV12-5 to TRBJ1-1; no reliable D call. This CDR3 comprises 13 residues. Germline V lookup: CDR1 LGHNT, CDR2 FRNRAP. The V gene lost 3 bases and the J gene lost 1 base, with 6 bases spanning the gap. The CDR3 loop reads CASGFSANTEAFF. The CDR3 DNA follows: TGTGCTAGTGGTTTTTCCGCGAACACTGAAGCTTTCTTT.

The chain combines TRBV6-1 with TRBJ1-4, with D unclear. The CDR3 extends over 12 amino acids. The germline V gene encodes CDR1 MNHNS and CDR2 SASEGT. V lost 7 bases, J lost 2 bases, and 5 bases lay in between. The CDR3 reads CASIGTNEKLFF. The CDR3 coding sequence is TGTGCCAGCATAGGCACTAATGAAAAACTGTTTTTT.

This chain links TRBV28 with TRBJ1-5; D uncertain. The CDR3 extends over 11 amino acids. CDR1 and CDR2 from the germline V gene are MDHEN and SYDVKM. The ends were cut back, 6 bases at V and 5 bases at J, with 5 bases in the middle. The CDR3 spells CASSQYQPQHF. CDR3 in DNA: TGTGCCAGCAGCCAATATCAGCCCCAGCATTTT.

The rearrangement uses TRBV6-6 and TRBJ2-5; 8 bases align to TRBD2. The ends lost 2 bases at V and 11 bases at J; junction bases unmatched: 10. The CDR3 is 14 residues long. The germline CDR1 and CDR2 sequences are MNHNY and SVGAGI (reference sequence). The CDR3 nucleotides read TGTGCCAGCAGTTACGGAGCGGCGGGGGGTGGTCAGTACTTC. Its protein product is CASSYGAAGGGQYF.

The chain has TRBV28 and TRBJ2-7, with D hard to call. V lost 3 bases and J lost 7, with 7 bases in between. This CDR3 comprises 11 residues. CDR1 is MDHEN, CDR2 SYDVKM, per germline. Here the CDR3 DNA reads TGTGCCAGCAGTTTTAAAGGGGAGCAGTACTTC. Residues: CASSFKGEQYF.

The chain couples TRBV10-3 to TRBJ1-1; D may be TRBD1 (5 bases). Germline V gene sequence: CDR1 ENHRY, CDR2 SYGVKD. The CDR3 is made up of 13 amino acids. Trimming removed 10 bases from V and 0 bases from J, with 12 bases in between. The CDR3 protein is CASFGTVNTEAFF. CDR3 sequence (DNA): TGTGCCAGCTTTGGGACGGTGAACACTGAAGCTTTCTTT.

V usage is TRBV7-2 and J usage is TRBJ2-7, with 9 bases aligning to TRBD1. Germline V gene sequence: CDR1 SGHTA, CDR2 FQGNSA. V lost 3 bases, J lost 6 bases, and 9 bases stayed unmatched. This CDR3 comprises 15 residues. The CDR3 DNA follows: TGTGCCAGCAGCTTCCAACCCGGGACAGGGCTCGAGCAGTACTTC. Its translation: CASSFQPGTGLEQYF. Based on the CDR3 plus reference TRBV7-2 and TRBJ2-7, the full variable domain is GAGVSQSPSNKVTEKGKDVELRCDPISGHTALYWYRQSLGQGLEFLIYFQGNSAPDKSGLPSDRFSAERTGGSVSTLTIQRTQQEDSAVYLCASSFQPGTGLEQYFGPGTRLTVT.

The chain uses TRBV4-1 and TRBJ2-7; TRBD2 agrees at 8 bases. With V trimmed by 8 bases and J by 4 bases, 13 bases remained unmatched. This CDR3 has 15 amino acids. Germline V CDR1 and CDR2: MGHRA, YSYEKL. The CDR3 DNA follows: TGCGCCAGCCTTTTCCGGGGGGGTCTGGGTTACGAGCAGTACTTC. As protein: CASLFRGGLGYEQYF.

Here the CDR3 DNA reads TGCGCCAGCAGTGACGGTACAGGGGGCCCGAACACTGAAGCTTTCTTT. Protein sequence: CASSDGTGGPNTEAFF. The J gene is TRBJ1-1, the V gene TRBV10-1, with 9 bases aligning to TRBD1. The CDR3 length is 16 residues. The V and J ends lost 3 bases and 1 base, in that order; junction bases with no gene match: 6. The V gene's germline CDR1 is WNHNN and CDR2 SYGVQD (reference sequence).

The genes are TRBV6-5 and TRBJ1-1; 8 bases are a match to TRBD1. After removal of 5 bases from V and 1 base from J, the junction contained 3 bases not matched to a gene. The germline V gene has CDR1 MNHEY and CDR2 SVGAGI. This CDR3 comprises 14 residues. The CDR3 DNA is TGTGCCAGCAGTCGGACAGGGTGGAACACTGAAGCTTTCTTT. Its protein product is CASSRTGWNTEAFF.

The CDR3 coding sequence is TGTGCCAGCAGTTTAAAATGGGCTTCTAGCACAGATACGCAGTATTTT. Protein sequence: CASSLKWASSTDTQYF. The chain joins TRBV28 to TRBJ2-3; D call uncertain. The CDR3 covers 16 residues. V dropped 2 bases and J dropped 0 bases, with 12 bases sitting between them. Germline V gives CDR1 MDHEN, CDR2 SYDVKM.